This T cell receptor beta chain originates from a study of cytomegalovirus exposure and HLA in healthy donors. Study-level background: A prior analysis found 117 million unique TCR beta sequences from around 180 million T cells.

Per the germline V gene, CDR1 is MNHEY and CDR2 is SMNVEV (reference sequence). Trimming left V 4 bases short and J 6 bases short, with 15 bases between. This CDR3 comprises 14 residues. Primers: 60 Vbeta forward and 13 Jbeta reverse. Some clones are missing from TCRdb's copy, which holds only in-frame ones; the method was immunoSEQ multiplex PCR. The table lists over 200,000 clones, about 72% of them singletons. With regard to this clone: Its antigen remains unknown.

General study points: Exclusion applied to some V segments, including TRBV6-2 and TRBV6-3, as they were indistinguishable. TCR beta sequences reportedly predicted most subjects' HLA-A and HLA-B alleles accurately.

This clonotype was obtained from a male donor in good health and CMV-seronegative. The V and J genes are TRBV27 and TRBJ1-2; no clear D gene. Input material: PBMCs. The CDR3 region is CASSSWAGSDGYTF. As DNA, the CDR3 is TGTGCCAGCAGTTCATGGGCGGGAAGTGATGGCTACACCTTC.